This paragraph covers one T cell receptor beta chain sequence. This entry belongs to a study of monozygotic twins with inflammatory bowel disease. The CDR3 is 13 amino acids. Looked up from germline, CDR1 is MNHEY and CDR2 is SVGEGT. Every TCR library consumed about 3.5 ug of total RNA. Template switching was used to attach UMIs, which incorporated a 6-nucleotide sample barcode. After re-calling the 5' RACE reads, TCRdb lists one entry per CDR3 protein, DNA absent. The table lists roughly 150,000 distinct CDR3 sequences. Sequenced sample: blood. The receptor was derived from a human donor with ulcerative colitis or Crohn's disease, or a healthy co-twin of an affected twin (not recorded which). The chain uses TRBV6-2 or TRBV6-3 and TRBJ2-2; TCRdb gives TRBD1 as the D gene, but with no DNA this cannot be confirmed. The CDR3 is CASTSRGTGELFF.